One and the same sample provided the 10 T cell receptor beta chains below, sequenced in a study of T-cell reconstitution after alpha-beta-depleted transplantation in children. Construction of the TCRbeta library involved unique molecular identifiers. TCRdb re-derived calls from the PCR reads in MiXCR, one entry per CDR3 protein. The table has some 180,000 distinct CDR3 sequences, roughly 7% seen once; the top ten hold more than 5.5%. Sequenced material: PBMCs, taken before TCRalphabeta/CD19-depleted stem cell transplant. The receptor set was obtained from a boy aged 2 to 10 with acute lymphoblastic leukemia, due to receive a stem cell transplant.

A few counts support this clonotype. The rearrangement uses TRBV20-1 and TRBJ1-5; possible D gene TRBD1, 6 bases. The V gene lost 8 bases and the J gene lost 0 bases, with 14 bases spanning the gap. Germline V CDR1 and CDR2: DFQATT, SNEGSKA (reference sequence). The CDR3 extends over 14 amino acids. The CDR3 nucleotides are TGCAGTCCTGGGGGCCCGTATAGCAATCAGCCCCAGCATTTT. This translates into CSPGGPYSNQPQHF.

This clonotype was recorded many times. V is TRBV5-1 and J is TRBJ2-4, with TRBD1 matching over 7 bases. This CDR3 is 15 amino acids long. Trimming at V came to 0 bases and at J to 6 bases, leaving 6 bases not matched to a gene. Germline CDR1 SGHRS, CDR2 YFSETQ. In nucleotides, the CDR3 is TGCGCCAGCAGCTTGGAAGCGACAGGGAGAAACATTCAGTACTTC. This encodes CASSLEATGRNIQYF.

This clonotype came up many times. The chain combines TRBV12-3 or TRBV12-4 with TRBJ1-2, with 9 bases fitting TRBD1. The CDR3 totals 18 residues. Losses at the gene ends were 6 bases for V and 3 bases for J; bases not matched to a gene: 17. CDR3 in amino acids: CASSPVRDRAPWDYGYTF. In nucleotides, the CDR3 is TGTGCCAGCAGCCCAGTCCGGGACAGGGCTCCGTGGGACTATGGCTACACCTTC.

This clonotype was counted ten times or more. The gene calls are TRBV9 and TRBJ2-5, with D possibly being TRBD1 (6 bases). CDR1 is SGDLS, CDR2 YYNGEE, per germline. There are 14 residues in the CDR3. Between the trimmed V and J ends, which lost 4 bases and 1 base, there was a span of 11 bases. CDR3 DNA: TGTGCCAGCAGCCCCGGACAGCCCCAAGAGACCCAGTACTTC. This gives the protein CASSPGQPQETQYF. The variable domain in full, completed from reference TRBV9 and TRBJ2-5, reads DSGVTQTPKHLITATGQRVTLRCSPRSGDLSVYWYQQSLDQGLQFLIQYYNGEERAKGNILERFSAQQFPDLHSELNLSSLELGDSALYFCASSPGQPQETQYFGPGTRLLVL.

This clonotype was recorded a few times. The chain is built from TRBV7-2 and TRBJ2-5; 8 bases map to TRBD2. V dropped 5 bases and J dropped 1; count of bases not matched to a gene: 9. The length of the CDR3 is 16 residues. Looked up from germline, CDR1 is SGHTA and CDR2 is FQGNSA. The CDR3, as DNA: TGTGCCAGCAGCCCCTTTAGCGGGGCTTCCCAAGAGACCCAGTACTTC. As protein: CASSPFSGASQETQYF.

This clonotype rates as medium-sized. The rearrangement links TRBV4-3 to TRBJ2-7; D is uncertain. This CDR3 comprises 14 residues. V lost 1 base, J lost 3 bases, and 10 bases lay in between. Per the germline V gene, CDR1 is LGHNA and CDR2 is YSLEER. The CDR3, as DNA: TGCGCCAGCAGCCAAGGGGTGGCTAACTACGAGCAGTACTTC. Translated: CASSQGVANYEQYF.

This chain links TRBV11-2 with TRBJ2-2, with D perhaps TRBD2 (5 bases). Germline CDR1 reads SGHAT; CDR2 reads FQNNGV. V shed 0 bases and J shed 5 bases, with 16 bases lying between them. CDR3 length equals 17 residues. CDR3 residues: CASSLDFGLARTGELFF. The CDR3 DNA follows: TGTGCCAGCAGCTTAGACTTTGGTCTAGCCAGGACCGGGGAGCTGTTTTTT. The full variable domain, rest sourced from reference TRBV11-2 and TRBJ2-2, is EAGVAQSPRYKIIEKRQSVAFWCNPISGHATLYWYQQILGQGPKLLIQFQNNGVVDDSQLPKDRFSAERLKGVDSTLKIQPAKLEDSAVYLCASSLDFGLARTGELFFGEGSRLTVL.

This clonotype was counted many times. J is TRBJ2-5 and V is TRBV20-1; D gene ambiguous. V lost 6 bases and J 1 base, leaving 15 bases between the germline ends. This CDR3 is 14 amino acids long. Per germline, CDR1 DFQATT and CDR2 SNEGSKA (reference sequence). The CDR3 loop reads CSAATNGGQETQYF. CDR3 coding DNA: TGCAGTGCAGCAACTAACGGCGGCCAAGAGACCCAGTACTTC.

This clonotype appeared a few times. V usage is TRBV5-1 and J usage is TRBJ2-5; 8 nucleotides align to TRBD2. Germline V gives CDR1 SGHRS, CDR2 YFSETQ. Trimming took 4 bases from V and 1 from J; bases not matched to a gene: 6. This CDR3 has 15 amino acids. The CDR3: CASSGAGEAQETQYF. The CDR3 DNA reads TGCGCCAGCAGCGGAGCGGGAGAGGCCCAAGAGACCCAGTACTTC.

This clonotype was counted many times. This CDR3 reads CASSFVASEQFF. For the CDR3, the DNA is TGTGCCAGCAGCTTTGTAGCGAGTGAGCAGTTCTTC. This chain uses TRBV7-9 with TRBJ2-1, with a weak D call TRBD2 (5 bases). Germline CDR1 reads SEHNR; CDR2 reads FQNEAQ (reference sequence). V lost 3 bases to trimming and J lost 9 bases, with 9 bases between them. The CDR3 extends over 12 amino acids.